These 18 T cell receptor beta chains share one sample of origin, sequenced in a study of cytomegalovirus exposure and HLA in healthy donors. Researchers ran the PCR with 60 Vbeta and 13 Jbeta primers. Only in-frame clones appear in the TCRdb table, and some are missing; sequencing was by immunoSEQ multiplex PCR. Among about 90,000 clones listed, approximately 79% were seen once. Sequencing used PBMCs. These receptors were taken from a man aged 30 to 39 in good health and CMV-seronegative.

The genes are TRBV2 and TRBJ2-5; maybe TRBD2 (5 bases). The V gene's germline CDR1 is SNHLY and CDR2 FYNNEI. The CDR3 totals 15 residues. Trimming removed 3 bases at V and 5 bases at J, with 16 bases between. CDR3 coding DNA: TGTGCCAGCAGTGACTTCTGGACTGGTGGGGAGACCCAGTACTTC. It yields the protein CASSDFWTGGETQYF. Based on the CDR3 plus reference TRBV2 and TRBJ2-5, the full variable domain is EPEVTQTPSHQVTQMGQEVILRCVPISNHLYFYWYRQILGQKVEFLVSFYNNEISEKSEIFDDQFSVERPDGSNFTLKIRSTKLEDSAMYFCASSDFWTGGETQYFGPGTRLLVL.

This sequence joins TRBV29-1 and TRBJ2-1; D is ambiguous. The CDR3 has 12 amino acids. The germline CDR1 and CDR2 sequences are SQVTM and ANQGSEA. V dropped 0 bases and J dropped 7 bases, with 7 bases sitting between them. CDR3 in amino acids: CSVEDRANEQFF. The CDR3 DNA sequence: TGCAGCGTTGAAGATCGAGCTAATGAGCAGTTCTTC.

This chain links TRBV28 with TRBJ2-2; the D gene is possibly TRBD1 (5 bases). Germline CDR1 is MDHEN and CDR2 is SYDVKM. There are 15 residues in the CDR3. V was clipped by 2 bases and J by 5 bases, with 12 bases between them. CDR3 DNA: TGTGCCAGCAGTTTAGCCAGGGCTTCAACCGGGGAGCTGTTTTTT. Translated: CASSLARASTGELFF.

The chain recombines TRBV27 with TRBJ2-7; D gene unclear. CDR1 MNHEY and CDR2 SMNVEV come from the germline V gene (reference sequence). V lost 3 bases, J lost 6 bases, and 12 bases lay in between. The CDR3 has 13 residues. The CDR3, as DNA: TGTGCCAGCAGTTTTACGACTTTGGGCGAGCAGTACTTC. This encodes CASSFTTLGEQYF.

The chain combines TRBV7-9 with TRBJ2-1; a weak D match, TRBD2 (6 bases). This CDR3 has 12 amino acids. Deletions cut 4 bases from V and 10 bases from J, with 11 bases between. From germline, CDR1 is SEHNR and CDR2 FQNEAQ (reference sequence). The CDR3 nucleotides read TGTGCCAGCAGCTCAGGGACTCCCGAGCAGTTCTTC. As protein: CASSSGTPEQFF.

This clone was seen once. The chain has TRBV2 and TRBJ1-2; 9 bases match TRBD1. V was clipped by 6 bases and J by 6 bases; unmatched bases: 8. The CDR3 sequence is 14 residues long. The V gene's germline CDR1 is SNHLY and CDR2 FYNNEI. The CDR3 here is CASRLTGGTDGYTF. CDR3 DNA sequence: TGTGCCAGCAGATTGACAGGGGGTACGGATGGCTACACCTTC. Complete variable domain (other parts from reference TRBV2 and TRBJ1-2): EPEVTQTPSHQVTQMGQEVILRCVPISNHLYFYWYRQILGQKVEFLVSFYNNEISEKSEIFDDQFSVERPDGSNFTLKIRSTKLEDSAMYFCASRLTGGTDGYTFGSGTRLTVV.

J is TRBJ2-1 and V is TRBV4-2, with unresolved D. Per the germline V gene, CDR1 is LGHNA and CDR2 is YNFKEQ. The CDR3 has 14 residues. V gave up 0 bases and J gave up 7 bases, with 10 bases separating them. The CDR3 sequence: CASSQERSENEQFF. The DNA of the CDR3 is TGTGCCAGCAGCCAAGAAAGATCGGAGAATGAGCAGTTCTTC.

The chain links TRBV6-5 to TRBJ2-5; possibly TRBD1 for D (6 bases). There are 15 residues in the CDR3. V lost 3 bases to trimming and J lost 3 bases, with 14 bases between them. CDR1 is MNHEY, CDR2 SVGAGI, per germline. This CDR3 is CASSYSYRAEETQYF. The CDR3 bases are TGTGCCAGCAGTTATTCCTACAGGGCCGAAGAGACCCAGTACTTC.

J is TRBJ2-6 and V is TRBV27; the match to TRBD1 covers 8 bases. V lost 3 bases, J lost 3 bases, and 7 bases stayed unmatched. Per the germline V gene, CDR1 is MNHEY and CDR2 is SMNVEV (reference sequence). The length of the CDR3 is 17 residues. The CDR3 DNA follows: TGTGCCAGCAGTTTGGACAGGGAGGCGGTTGGGGCCAACGTCCTGACTTTC. Protein sequence: CASSLDREAVGANVLTF.

The V and J genes are TRBV5-1 and TRBJ2-1; TRBD1 might be the D (5 bases). Germline loops: CDR1 SGHRS, CDR2 YFSETQ. This CDR3 contains 14 residues. Trimming pared 0 bases from V and 3 bases from J, leaving 7 bases between. In DNA, the CDR3 is TGCGCCAGCAGCTTGGAGACAGACTACAATGAGCAGTTCTTC. Amino acid sequence: CASSLETDYNEQFF.

This clone was counted a single time. The rearrangement uses TRBV2 and TRBJ1-4, with D maybe TRBD1 (6 bases). Trimming shortened V by 5 bases and J by 4 bases, and 11 bases separated the two germline ends. Germline-derived CDR1 and CDR2 are SNHLY and FYNNEI. CDR3 size: 14 residues. CDR3 residues: CASSTGQSNEKLFF. In nucleotides, the CDR3 is TGTGCCAGCAGTACTGGACAGAGTAATGAAAAACTGTTTTTT.

This clone was picked up one time. The chain carries TRBV5-6 and TRBJ1-1; 10 bases line up with TRBD1. The germline V gene encodes CDR1 SGHDT and CDR2 YYEEEE. This CDR3 region has 17 residues. With V trimmed by 4 bases and J by 0 bases, 9 bases remained unmatched. CDR3 nucleotide sequence: TGTGCCAGCAGCCTGGCCGGGACAGGGGCGGTGAACACTGAAGCTTTCTTT. Protein sequence: CASSLAGTGAVNTEAFF.

The chain recombines TRBV30 with TRBJ1-3; D remains unclear. V was pared by 2 bases and J by 0 bases, with 11 bases between. Germline CDR1 is GTSNPN and CDR2 is SVGIG (reference sequence). The CDR3 loop spans 15 amino acids. CDR3 region: CAWSKSFLSGNTIYF. CDR3 in DNA: TGTGCCTGGAGTAAAAGCTTTCTCTCTGGAAACACCATATATTTT.

This rearrangement joins TRBV2 to TRBJ2-7; D perhaps matches TRBD1 (6 bases). This CDR3 spans 13 amino acids. The germline V gene encodes CDR1 SNHLY and CDR2 FYNNEI. The V and J ends lost 11 bases and 0 bases respectively, with 14 bases between them. The CDR3 DNA is TGTGCCGGTAAACAGGGTCGCTCCTACGAGCAGTACTTC. Its protein product is CAGKQGRSYEQYF.

The chain joins TRBV7-6 to TRBJ1-1, with 10 bases aligning to TRBD1. Germline CDR1 reads SGHVS; CDR2 reads FNYEAQ. The length of the CDR3 is 15 residues. V shed 3 bases, J shed 4 bases, and the junction held 5 bases outside the gene matches. CDR3 sequence reads: CASSFRQGASTEAFF. CDR3 nucleotides: TGTGCCAGCAGCTTCAGACAGGGGGCATCCACTGAAGCTTTCTTT.

The genes are TRBV6-6 and TRBJ2-1; 13 positions match TRBD2. The CDR3 has 15 residues. The V and J ends lost 6 bases and 4 bases, in that order; junction bases with no gene match: 3. Germline V lookup: CDR1 MNHNY, CDR2 SVGAGI (reference sequence). The CDR3 spells CASSQLAGGYNEQFF. For the CDR3, the DNA is TGTGCCAGCAGCCAACTAGCGGGGGGGTACAATGAGCAGTTCTTC.

The chain recombines TRBV7-2 with TRBJ1-5, with TRBD1 identical over 9 bases. Germline values: CDR1 SGHTA, CDR2 FQGNSA. V lost 3 bases to trimming and J lost 1 base; unmatched junction nucleotides: 10. This CDR3 contains 18 residues. In nucleotides, the CDR3 is TGTGCCAGCAGCTTTACCGGGACAGGGCCGGTCAGCAATCAGCCCCAGCATTTT. Translated, it gives CASSFTGTGPVSNQPQHF.

The J gene is TRBJ1-4, the V gene TRBV9; tentative D call: TRBD1 (5 bases). V gave up 0 bases and J gave up 1 base, with 13 bases separating them. Germline V gene sequence: CDR1 SGDLS, CDR2 YYNGEE. CDR3 length: 17 residues. The CDR3 region has the DNA TGTGCCAGCAGCGTAGATCTCCAGGGAGGAACTAATGAAAAACTGTTTTTT. It yields the protein CASSVDLQGGTNEKLFF.